This is a list of T cell receptor beta chains from one sample in a study of blood T cells in healthy people across ages. TCRdb reanalysed the 5' RACE reads using MiXCR and keeps one entry per CDR3 protein. This table holds about 1.4 million distinct CDR3 sequences, roughly 59% found once. The sequenced sample was blood. The receptors were sampled from a man aged 18-30 years in good health. CDR3s include the opening cysteine and the closing phenylalanine or tryptophan. The D gene is left open where the match is weak. Not every row has a clone size; where given, it reads once, few, many or a size class.

once,TRBV6-1,TRBJ1-5,-,TGTGCCAGCAGGACCGGGGTCCTTAGCAAGCAGCCCCAGCATTTT,CASRTGVLSKQPQHF
-,TRBV11-2,TRBJ2-2,-,TGTGCCAGCAGCTTTGCACAGGGTTACACCGGGGAGCTGTTTTTT,CASSFAQGYTGELFF
many,TRBV15,TRBJ2-5,-,TGTGCCACCAGCACACTAGCCACCAGCGAGACCCAGTACTTC,CATSTLATSETQYF
few,TRBV29-1,TRBJ2-5,-,TGCAGCGTTGAAAGTCTTTGGGGATTTCAAGAGACCCAGTACTTC,CSVESLWGFQETQYF
-,TRBV5-6,TRBJ2-7,TRBD1,TGTGCCAGCAGGTCCGGGACAGGGTCATTTGAGCAGTACTTC,CASRSGTGSFEQYF
few,TRBV4-3,TRBJ2-1,-,TGCGCCAGCAGCTTCCAGGGGGGAAACAATGAGCAGTTCTTC,CASSFQGGNNEQFF
-,TRBV7-9,TRBJ2-1,TRBD2,TGTGCCAGCAGCTTAAGTCTAGCGGGGCCCCTAGATGAGCAGTTCTTC,CASSLSLAGPLDEQFF
many,TRBV4-2,TRBJ2-7,-,TGTGCCAGCAGCCAAGTGTTTGCGCGCGACTACGAGCAGTACTTC,CASSQVFARDYEQYF
-,TRBV4-1,TRBJ1-1,TRBD1,TGCGCCAGCAGCCTGGACAGGGGCGGTAGAACTGAAGCTTTCTTT,CASSLDRGGRTEAFF
-,TRBV27,TRBJ2-5,TRBD2,TGTGCCAGCAGCCAAATTAGCGGGAGTGAGGAGACCCAGTACTTC,CASSQISGSEETQYF